Listed here are 7 T cell receptor beta chains from one sample, sequenced in a study of T cells in Graves' hyperthyroidism and ophthalmopathy. There were TCR beta CDR3 regions amplified from RNA transcripts. Initially, a first-round RT-PCR of the TCR CDR3 employed the HTBI primer set. A single record per CDR3 protein comes from TCRdb applying MiXCR to the multiplex PCR reads. The repertoire holds about 570,000 distinct CDR3 sequences, about 43% seen once, with roughly 20% in the top ten. The sequenced material came from peripheral blood or thyroid tissue (not recorded which). These receptor sequences come from an adult woman with Graves' disease, either hyperthyroidism or ophthalmopathy (not recorded which).

This clonotype has more than one count but fewer than ten. The chain combines TRBV29-1 with TRBJ2-5, with 10 bases lining up with TRBD1. Losses at the gene ends were 6 bases for V and 5 bases for J; bases not matched to a gene: 9. CDR1 is SQVTM and CDR2 is ANQGSEA in the germline V gene. The CDR3 length is 14 residues. The CDR3 region is CSVAPTGGIETQYF. CDR3 in DNA: TGCAGCGTGGCACCGACAGGGGGCATTGAGACCCAGTACTTC. The variable domain in full, with the rest retrieved from reference TRBV29-1 and TRBJ2-5, is SAVISQKPSRDICQRGTSLTIQCQVDSQVTMMFWYRQQPGQSLTLIATANQGSEATYESGFVIDKFPISRPNLTFSTLTVSNMSPEDSSIYLCSVAPTGGIETQYFGPGTRLLVL.

The gene calls are TRBV10-3 and TRBJ2-5; perhaps TRBD1 as D (6 bases). This CDR3 comprises 14 residues. Germline lookup yields CDR1 ENHRY and CDR2 SYGVKD. Trimming took off 2 bases at V and 4 bases at J, with 11 bases between the two ends. CDR3 residues: CAISEEGTLETQYF. The CDR3 DNA sequence: TGTGCCATCAGTGAGGAGGGGACACTAGAGACCCAGTACTTC.

Remarks on this clonotype: The conserved phenylalanine or tryptophan normally closing the CDR3 is absent here, so this likely arose from a read error. The limits of the CDR3 on the DNA are not certain, so only TCRdb's listed CDR3 is given. The chain employs TRBV7-9 and TRBJ2-7; the table's D call, TRBD2, has no DNA check behind it. Germline V gene lookup returns CDR1 SEHNR and CDR2 FQNEAQ (reference sequence). The CDR3 is 8 residues long, ends included. The CDR3 loop is CASSEGGA.

As for this clonotype: This is likely a read error, given that the CDR3 carries no conserved phenylalanine or tryptophan at its end. This chain joins TRBV30 and TRBJ2-7; 12 positions match TRBD2. Germline CDR1 reads GTSNPN; CDR2 reads SVGIG (reference sequence). CDR3 size: 13 residues. Trimming removed 8 bases from V and 0 bases from J; junction bases left unmatched: 2. The CDR3 DNA reads TGTGCCGGGACTAGCGGGTTCTCCTACGAGCAGTACTCC. Protein sequence: CAGTSGFSYEQYS.

The chain combines TRBV9 with TRBJ1-2; 12 bases agree with TRBD1. The CDR3 extends over 15 amino acids. The germline V gene has CDR1 SGDLS and CDR2 YYNGEE. J lost 7 bases, V lost 5 bases, and 9 bases had no gene match. CDR3 bases: TGTGCCAGCAGTGGGGGACAGGGGGCAATAGTTGGCTACACCTTC. Amino acid sequence: CASSGGQGAIVGYTF.

The chain uses TRBV7-6 and TRBJ2-7; D uncertain. CDR1 is SGHVS, CDR2 FNYEAQ, per germline. Trimming removed 3 bases at V and 5 bases at J, with 14 bases between. This CDR3 region has 14 residues. The CDR3 reads CASSFGAARDEQYF. The CDR3, as DNA: TGTGCCAGCAGCTTCGGTGCGGCACGGGACGAGCAGTACTTC.

Points on this clonotype: A much larger clone differs from this one at a single base, so this may be a read error. The genes are TRBV7-9 and TRBJ2-2, with 8 bases aligning to TRBD1. The germline V gene encodes CDR1 SEHNR and CDR2 FQNEAQ (reference sequence). This CDR3 contains 16 residues. CDR3 in amino acids: CAGSLGGTGYTGELFF. In DNA, the CDR3 is TGTGCCGGCAGCTTAGGGGGGACAGGCTACACCGGGGAGCTGTTTTTT.